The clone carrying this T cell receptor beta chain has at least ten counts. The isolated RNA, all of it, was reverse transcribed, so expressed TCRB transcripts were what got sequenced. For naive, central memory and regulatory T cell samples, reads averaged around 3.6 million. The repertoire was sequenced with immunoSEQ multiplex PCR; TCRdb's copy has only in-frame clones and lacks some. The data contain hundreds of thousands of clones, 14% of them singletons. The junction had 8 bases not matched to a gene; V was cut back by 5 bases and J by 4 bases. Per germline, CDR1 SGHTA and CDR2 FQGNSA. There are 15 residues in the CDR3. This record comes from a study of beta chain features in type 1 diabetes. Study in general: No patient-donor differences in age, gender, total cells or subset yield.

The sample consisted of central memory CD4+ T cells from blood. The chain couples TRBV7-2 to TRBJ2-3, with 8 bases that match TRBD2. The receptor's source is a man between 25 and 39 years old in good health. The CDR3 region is CASSPPGGRADTQYF. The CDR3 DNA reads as TGTGCCAGCAGCCCTCCGGGGGGGCGGGCAGATACGCAGTATTTT.